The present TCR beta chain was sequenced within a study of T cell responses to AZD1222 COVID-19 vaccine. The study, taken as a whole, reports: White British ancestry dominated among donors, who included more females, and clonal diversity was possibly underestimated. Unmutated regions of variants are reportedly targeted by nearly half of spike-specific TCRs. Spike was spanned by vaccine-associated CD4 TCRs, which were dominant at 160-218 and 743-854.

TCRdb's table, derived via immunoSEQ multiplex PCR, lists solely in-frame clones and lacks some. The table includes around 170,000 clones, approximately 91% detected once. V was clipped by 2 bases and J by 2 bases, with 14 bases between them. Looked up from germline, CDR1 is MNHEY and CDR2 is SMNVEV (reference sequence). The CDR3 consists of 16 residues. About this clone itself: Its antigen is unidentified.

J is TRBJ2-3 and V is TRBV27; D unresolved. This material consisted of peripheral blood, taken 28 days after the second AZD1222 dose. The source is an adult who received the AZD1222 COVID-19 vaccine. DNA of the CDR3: TGTGCCAGCAGTTTAGGGTGGAATCGGGCCACAGATACGCAGTATTTT. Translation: CASSLGWNRATDTQYF.